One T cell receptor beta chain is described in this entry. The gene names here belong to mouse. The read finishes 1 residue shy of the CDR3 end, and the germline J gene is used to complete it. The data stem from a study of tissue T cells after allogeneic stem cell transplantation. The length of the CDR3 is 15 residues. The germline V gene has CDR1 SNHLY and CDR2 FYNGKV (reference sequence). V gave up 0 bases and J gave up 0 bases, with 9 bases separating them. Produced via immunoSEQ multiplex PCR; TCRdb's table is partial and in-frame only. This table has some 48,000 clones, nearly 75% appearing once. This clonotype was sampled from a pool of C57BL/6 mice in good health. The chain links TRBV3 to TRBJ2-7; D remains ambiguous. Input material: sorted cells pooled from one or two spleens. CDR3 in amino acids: CASSLALTDSYEQYF. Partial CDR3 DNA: TGTGCCAGCAGCTTAGCGCTAACAGACTCCTATGAACAGTAC.